Each of the 23 T cell receptor beta chains below was sequenced from the same sample in a study of T-cell reconstitution after alpha-beta-depleted transplantation in children. Library preparation (for TCRbeta) was performed with unique molecular identifiers. TCRdb used MiXCR to reprocess the PCR reads, holding one entry per CDR3 protein. The table shows 150,000 to 200,000 distinct CDR3 sequences, with around 10% occurring only once. Sequencing used PBMCs, obtained before TCRalphabeta/CD19-depleted stem cell transplant. Receptors originate from a boy aged 2 to 10 with acute myeloid leukemia, due to receive a stem cell transplant.

This clonotype was observed at least ten times. Germline is not matched at one junction end, which may reflect a read error. The rearrangement joins TRBV5-1 to TRBJ2-1; 9 nucleotides align to TRBD2. Germline lookup yields CDR1 SGHRS and CDR2 YFSETQ. CDR3 length equals 17 residues. CDR3 residues: CASSLVAGESSYNEQFF. CDR3 DNA sequence: TGCGCCAGCAGTTTGGTAGCGGGGGAGAGCTCCTACAATGAGCAGTTCTTC.

This clonotype was observed a handful of times. This chain joins TRBV23-1 and TRBJ2-7, with 8 bases fitting TRBD1. TRBV23-1 is recorded as an ORF, its role being uncertain. The CDR3 covers 14 residues. Trimming cost V 10 bases and J 1 base; bases outside gene matches: 9. The CDR3 DNA sequence: TGCGCCAACGGACAGGGCAATATATCCTACGAGCAGTACGTC. Translated: CANGQGNISYEQYV.

As for this clonotype: Just one base apart from a much larger clone, this may be a read error. V gene TRBV5-1 combines with J gene TRBJ2-1; D unresolved. Germline CDR1 reads SGHRS; CDR2 reads YFSETQ. V lost 0 bases, J lost 6 bases, and 10 bases lay in between. The CDR3 contains 14 residues. CDR3 region: CASSLGWPINEQFF. CDR3 coding DNA: TGCGCCAGCAGCTTGGGATGGCCCATCAATGAGCAGTTCTTC.

There are many counts of this clonotype. The gene calls are TRBV29-1 and TRBJ1-2; 9 bases align to TRBD1. This CDR3 spans 12 amino acids. The V and J ends lost 7 bases and 7 bases, in that order; junction bases with no gene match: 7. CDR1 is SQVTM and CDR2 is ANQGSEA in the germline V gene. The CDR3 spells CSATGGAGGYTF. DNA for the CDR3: TGCAGCGCCACAGGGGGCGCCGGTGGCTACACCTTC.

This chain connects TRBV7-9 to TRBJ2-7, with unresolved D. Per germline, CDR1 SEHNR and CDR2 FQNEAQ (reference sequence). Trimming pared 1 base from V and 6 bases from J, leaving 10 bases between. This CDR3 is 13 amino acids long. CDR3 nucleotide sequence: TGTGCCAGCAGCTTAGGAACATTCCTCGAGCAGTACTTC. Amino acids: CASSLGTFLEQYF.

V and J are TRBV28 and TRBJ1-4, with D possibly being TRBD1 (6 bases). The CDR3 has 14 residues. V was shortened by 3 bases and J by 2 bases, with 7 bases between the two germline ends. The germline V gene has CDR1 MDHEN and CDR2 SYDVKM. The CDR3 here is CASSFGGTNEKLFF. The CDR3 nucleotides are TGTGCCAGCAGTTTCGGGGGCACTAATGAAAAACTGTTTTTT.

This clonotype was recorded many times. This chain links TRBV18 with TRBJ2-3; 7 bases align to TRBD1. Looked up from germline, CDR1 is KGHSH and CDR2 is LQKENI. V trimming: 3 bases; J trimming: 5 bases; junction bases outside the gene matches: 11. This CDR3 spans 16 amino acids. CDR3 residues: CASSPGQVLHRDTQYF. In nucleotides, the CDR3 is TGTGCCAGCTCACCCGGACAGGTATTACATCGAGATACGCAGTATTTT. Full variable domain (remainder filled in from reference TRBV18 and TRBJ2-3): NAGVMQNPRHLVRRRGQEARLRCSPMKGHSHVYWYRQLPEEGLKFMVYLQKENIIDESGMPKERFSAEFPKEGPSILRIQQVVRGDSAAYFCASSPGQVLHRDTQYFGPGTRLTVL.

This clonotype was recorded at least ten times. J is TRBJ2-3 and V is TRBV6-1; D call uncertain. The CDR3 is made up of 16 amino acids. Germline CDR1 reads MNHNS; CDR2 reads SASEGT. Trimming removed 4 bases from V and 9 bases from J, with 23 bases in between. As DNA, the CDR3 is TGTGCCAGCAGTGCCCTGGCTACCACCTTAGTAAGCACGCAGTATTTT. Translated: CASSALATTLVSTQYF.

Ten or more counts support this clonotype. The rearrangement uses TRBV9 and TRBJ2-5, with 11 bases that match TRBD2. CDR3 length equals 15 residues. The germline gives CDR1 SGDLS, CDR2 YYNGEE. Trimming cost V 2 bases and J 4 bases; bases outside gene matches: 4. CDR3 nucleotides: TGTGCCAGCAGCGTCAGGGGGACTAGCGGAGAGACCCAGTACTTC. Protein sequence: CASSVRGTSGETQYF.

This clonotype was seen at least ten times. The J gene is TRBJ2-5, the V gene TRBV12-3 or TRBV12-4; 7 nucleotides agree with TRBD1. Germline trimming cut 5 bases from V and 5 bases from J; bases unmatched to any gene: 8. This CDR3 spans 14 amino acids. The CDR3 DNA reads as TGTGCCAGCAGTCGACAACAGGGGTTGGAGACCCAGTACTTC. Encoded protein: CASSRQQGLETQYF.

This clonotype has a count of ten or more. This rearrangement joins TRBV5-1 to TRBJ2-1; 8 bases are a match to TRBD2. The V gene end was trimmed by 2 bases and the J gene end by 2 bases; junction bases not matched to a gene: 3. Germline loops: CDR1 SGHRS, CDR2 YFSETQ. This CDR3 has 15 residues. CDR3 DNA: TGCGCCAGCAGCTTATTAGCGGGGCCCTACAATGAGCAGTTCTTC. It encodes CASSLLAGPYNEQFF.

In this sample, this clonotype turned up many times. The chain has TRBV20-1 and TRBJ2-2; D is unresolved. V was shortened by 0 bases and J by 0 bases, with 11 bases between the two germline ends. Germline V lookup: CDR1 DFQATT, CDR2 SNEGSKA (reference sequence). CDR3 size: 16 residues. The CDR3 DNA is TGCAGTGCTAGAGATAACGAGCGCGCGAACACCGGGGAGCTGTTTTTT. It encodes CSARDNERANTGELFF.

This clonotype was counted many times. The V and J genes are TRBV13 and TRBJ2-3; TRBD1 aligns across 8 bases. CDR1 and CDR2 (germline): PRHDT, FYEKMQ (reference sequence). There are 15 residues in the CDR3. The V and J ends lost 5 bases and 4 bases, in that order; junction bases with no gene match: 8. CDR3 sequence: CASSPEGTGSDTQYF. In nucleotides, the CDR3 is TGTGCCAGCAGCCCAGAGGGGACAGGCTCAGATACGCAGTATTTT.

About this clonotype itself: A much larger clone differs from this one at a single base, so this may be a read error. The chain uses TRBV29-1 and TRBJ1-2; D ambiguous. From germline, CDR1 is SQVTM and CDR2 ANQGSEA. V lost 3 bases to trimming and J lost 4 bases, with 9 bases between them. The CDR3 has 12 residues. This chain's CDR3 is CSVDSSIYGYTF. The CDR3 region has the DNA TGCAGCGTTGACAGTTCCATCTATGGCTACACCTTC.

The table lists this clonotype with many counts. V usage is TRBV4-2 and J usage is TRBJ2-1; D is uncertain. CDR3 length equals 13 residues. Trimming cost V 8 bases and J 5 bases, with 13 bases left between them. Germline V CDR1 and CDR2: LGHNA, YNFKEQ. Written as DNA, the CDR3 is TGTGCCAGCCAAGAAGTGAGCCACAATGAGCAGTTCTTC. This encodes CASQEVSHNEQFF.

The sample holds a few counts of this clonotype. The rearrangement uses TRBV12-3 or TRBV12-4 and TRBJ2-2; perhaps TRBD1 as D (5 bases). Trimming stripped 7 bases from V and 6 bases from J, with 18 bases between. This CDR3 region has 15 residues. In DNA, the CDR3 is TGTGCCAGCAATCCCCGGGCAGGGTTGGCCGGGGAGCTGTTTTTT. This encodes CASNPRAGLAGELFF.

Ten or more counts support this clonotype. The CDR3 loop is CASSQVTGHEQYF. The CDR3 region has the DNA TGTGCCAGCAGCCAAGTAACAGGGCACGAGCAGTACTTC. The chain recombines TRBV3-1 with TRBJ2-7, with D possibly being TRBD1 (6 bases). Germline-derived CDR1 and CDR2 are LGHDT and YNNKEL (reference sequence). With 1 base removed from V and 5 bases from J, the gap between germline ends came to 9 bases. CDR3 size: 13 residues.

This clonotype was detected ten times or more. The chain employs TRBV5-1 and TRBJ2-1, with TRBD2 identical over 10 bases. Germline CDR1 and CDR2: SGHRS and YFSETQ. V dropped 0 bases and J dropped 10; count of bases not matched to a gene: 10. The CDR3 totals 16 residues. The CDR3 DNA sequence: TGCGCCAGCAGCTTGGAAGGACTAGCGGTTTCCCAGGAGCAGTTCTTC. Its translation: CASSLEGLAVSQEQFF. Full variable domain (missing parts from reference TRBV5-1 and TRBJ2-1): KAGVTQTPRYLIKTRGQQVTLSCSPISGHRSVSWYQQTPGQGLQFLFEYFSETQRNKGNFPGRFSGRQFSNSRSEMNVSTLELGDSALYLCASSLEGLAVSQEQFFGPGTRLTVL.

The rearrangement joins TRBV7-2 to TRBJ2-5; D perhaps matches TRBD2 (5 bases). The CDR3 length is 15 residues. Trimming removed 0 bases at V and 2 bases at J, with 10 bases between. The germline CDR1 and CDR2 sequences are SGHTA and FQGNSA. The CDR3 sequence: CASSLAARRQETQYF. CDR3 nucleotides: TGTGCCAGCAGCTTAGCGGCTAGGAGGCAAGAGACCCAGTACTTC.

The sample holds many counts of this clonotype. The rearrangement joins TRBV11-2 to TRBJ2-7, with TRBD2 identical over 11 bases. Per germline, CDR1 SGHAT and CDR2 FQNNGV. CDR3 size: 16 residues. J lost 3 bases, V lost 4 bases, and 8 bases had no gene match. CDR3 residues: CASSSDSGGAFYEQYV. As DNA, the CDR3 is TGTGCCAGCAGCTCCGATAGCGGGGGGGCTTTCTACGAGCAGTACGTC.

This clonotype was recorded at least ten times. The genes are TRBV20-1 and TRBJ1-6; 12 nucleotides align to TRBD1. Germline trimming cut 6 bases from V and 9 bases from J; bases unmatched to any gene: 6. Looked up from germline, CDR1 is DFQATT and CDR2 is SNEGSKA (reference sequence). This CDR3 has 14 residues. The CDR3 loop is CSASPGQGASPLHF. CDR3 in DNA: TGCAGTGCATCTCCGGGACAGGGGGCTTCACCCCTCCACTTT.

The chain recombines TRBV11-2 with TRBJ1-5; the match to TRBD1 covers 7 bases. Losses at the gene ends were 0 bases for V and 2 bases for J; bases not matched to a gene: 7. Germline-derived CDR1 and CDR2 are SGHAT and FQNNGV. The CDR3 has 17 amino acids. The CDR3 bases are TGTGCCAGCAGCTTAGACCTACGACAGGGTGGCAATCAGCCCCAGCATTTT. Its translation is CASSLDLRQGGNQPQHF. The whole variable domain, remainder taken from reference TRBV11-2 and TRBJ1-5, is EAGVAQSPRYKIIEKRQSVAFWCNPISGHATLYWYQQILGQGPKLLIQFQNNGVVDDSQLPKDRFSAERLKGVDSTLKIQPAKLEDSAVYLCASSLDLRQGGNQPQHFGDGTRLSIL.

This clonotype was detected ten times or more. The chain has TRBV12-3 or TRBV12-4 and TRBJ2-3, with a weak D call TRBD2 (5 bases). The CDR3 consists of 12 residues. Trimming removed 3 bases at V and 4 bases at J, with 5 bases between. Here the CDR3 DNA reads TGTGCCAGCAGTTTTAGCGCAGATACGCAGTATTTT. This gives the protein CASSFSADTQYF.